This TCR beta chain is drawn from a study of technical replicates of blood from a few donors. Assay used: immunoSEQ multiplex PCR; TCRdb lists only in-frame clones, some missing. The sample gives about 88,000 clones, around 94% of which show up once; approximately 0.25% is in the top ten. From germline, CDR1 is DFQATT and CDR2 SNEGSKA (reference sequence). This CDR3 is built from 11 residues. The V segment lost 6 bases and the J segment 12 bases; nucleotides outside the gene matches: 6. The receptor was derived from a human donor in good health. This sequence joins TRBV20-1 and TRBJ1-4; 8 bases agree with TRBD1. The sequenced material came from T cells isolated from PBMCs. The CDR3 loop reads CSAQSGGQLFF. The CDR3 DNA is TGCAGTGCCCAATCAGGGGGCCAACTGTTTTTT.